Listed here is a single T cell receptor beta chain. Its target is not known. TCRdb reanalysed the RT-PCR reads using MiXCR and keeps one entry per CDR3 protein. The sample yields under 800,000 distinct CDR3 sequences, about 15% seen once. This record comes from a study of response to subunit inactivated influenza vaccine. General observations from the study: The study's authors posited that every seasonal influenza vaccination enlists few new T cells.

Germline trimming cut 4 bases from V and 6 bases from J; bases unmatched to any gene: 9. Germline CDR1 and CDR2: MNHEY and SMNVEV (reference sequence). This CDR3 region has 15 residues. The sample consisted of PBMCs from blood, taken around 14 days before vaccination. This TCR derives from a man aged 50-59 years who received an inactivated influenza vaccine. This chain uses TRBV27 with TRBJ2-3, with TRBD2 identical over 8 bases. This CDR3 is CASSWISGGVDTQYF. CDR3 in DNA: TGTGCCAGCAGTTGGATCAGCGGGGGTGTGGATACGCAGTATTTT.